This T cell receptor beta chain originates from a study of blood T cell repertoires in COVID-19 (dated by TCRdb to 2020 to 2021). Turning to the overall study: Samples covering the acute and convalescent phases of COVID-19 were provided by collaborators in the United States, Italy and Spain. The prospective study material was composed of cDNA or gDNA derived from T cells, B-cell-depleted T cells, or PBMCs. Deeply sampled blood TCRbeta repertoires from subjects exposed to, actively infected with, or recovered from COVID-19 were included in the dataset. The repertoires were released in a freely available public database intended as a resource for research on the immune response to SARS-CoV-2. Samples were obtained from the ongoing ImmuneRACE study (first 160 participants) and from 1,254 subjects provided by 6 global collaborators. Sample metadata almost always included a de-identified subject ID, COVID-19 status, age in years and sex. Where HLA class I and class II types were available, the types were taken from metadata supplied by the sample provider, not from assay-based typing. What the study reported, not specific to this receptor: The quantity of clinical and demographic metadata differed by source and by participant and was supplied without curation.

TCRbeta CDR3 regions were amplified from genomic DNA using the immunoSEQ Assay, a bias-controlled multiplex PCR. On the authors' methods: The number of nucleated cells in each sample was estimated by amplification of reference gene primers within the assay. Sequence reads were collapsed and filtered to measure the absolute abundance of every unique TCRbeta CDR3 rearrangement. Productive Simpson clonality was computed per sample as the square root of Simpson's diversity index over productive rearrangements. TCRdb carries this immuneACCESS record with in-frame sequences only. Its versions omit some clonotypes, under half of them owing to an unresolved V gene in the studies checked, with the rest unexplained. V and J calls and clone size are copied from that table; D and trimming were computed from the DNA. This sample holds approximately 200,000 clones; around 88% were observed only once. About 9.7% of the sample is in the top ten clones.

Enrolling through a virtual design, the prospective study's participants ranged in age from roughly 18 to 95 years and lived across roughly 23 United States geographic areas. In the prospective study, participants were assigned to cohorts based on the clinical history participants reported in a screening survey and a study questionnaire. For ImmuneRACE Cohort 3, a participant was defined as recovered based on two consecutive negative NP/OP PCR tests, clearance by a healthcare professional, or resolution of symptoms. Each participant in the prospective study had whole blood, serum and a nasopharyngeal or oropharyngeal swab collected by mobile phlebotomists. Additional blood draws and questionnaires over an approximately two-month period could optionally be provided by prospective study participants. Prospective study blood samples were shipped either frozen or at room temperature before DNA extraction.

As regards this clone: Its antigen remains unidentified. Within one base of it there is no much larger clone, and no base qualities were kept.

The CDR3 numbers 16 residues from cysteine through phenylalanine. The CDR3 DNA has 48 bases and is translated from base 1. As encoded in the germline V gene, CDR1 is MDHEN while CDR2 is SYDVKM. V is reduced by 3 bases and J by 6 bases, leaving a spacing of 20 bases between them. Sequencing used PBMCs or T cells enriched from blood (not recorded which). In this chain, TRBV28 is recombined with TRBJ1-1; the best D guess is TRBD1, with 6 bases matching. The sequence was collected from a woman in her thirties who had recovered from COVID-19. The CDR3 reads as follows: CASSFGPSRGFAEAFF. At the DNA level, the sequence is TGTGCCAGCAGTTTTGGGCCGTCCAGGGGTTTCGCTGAAGCTTTCTTT.